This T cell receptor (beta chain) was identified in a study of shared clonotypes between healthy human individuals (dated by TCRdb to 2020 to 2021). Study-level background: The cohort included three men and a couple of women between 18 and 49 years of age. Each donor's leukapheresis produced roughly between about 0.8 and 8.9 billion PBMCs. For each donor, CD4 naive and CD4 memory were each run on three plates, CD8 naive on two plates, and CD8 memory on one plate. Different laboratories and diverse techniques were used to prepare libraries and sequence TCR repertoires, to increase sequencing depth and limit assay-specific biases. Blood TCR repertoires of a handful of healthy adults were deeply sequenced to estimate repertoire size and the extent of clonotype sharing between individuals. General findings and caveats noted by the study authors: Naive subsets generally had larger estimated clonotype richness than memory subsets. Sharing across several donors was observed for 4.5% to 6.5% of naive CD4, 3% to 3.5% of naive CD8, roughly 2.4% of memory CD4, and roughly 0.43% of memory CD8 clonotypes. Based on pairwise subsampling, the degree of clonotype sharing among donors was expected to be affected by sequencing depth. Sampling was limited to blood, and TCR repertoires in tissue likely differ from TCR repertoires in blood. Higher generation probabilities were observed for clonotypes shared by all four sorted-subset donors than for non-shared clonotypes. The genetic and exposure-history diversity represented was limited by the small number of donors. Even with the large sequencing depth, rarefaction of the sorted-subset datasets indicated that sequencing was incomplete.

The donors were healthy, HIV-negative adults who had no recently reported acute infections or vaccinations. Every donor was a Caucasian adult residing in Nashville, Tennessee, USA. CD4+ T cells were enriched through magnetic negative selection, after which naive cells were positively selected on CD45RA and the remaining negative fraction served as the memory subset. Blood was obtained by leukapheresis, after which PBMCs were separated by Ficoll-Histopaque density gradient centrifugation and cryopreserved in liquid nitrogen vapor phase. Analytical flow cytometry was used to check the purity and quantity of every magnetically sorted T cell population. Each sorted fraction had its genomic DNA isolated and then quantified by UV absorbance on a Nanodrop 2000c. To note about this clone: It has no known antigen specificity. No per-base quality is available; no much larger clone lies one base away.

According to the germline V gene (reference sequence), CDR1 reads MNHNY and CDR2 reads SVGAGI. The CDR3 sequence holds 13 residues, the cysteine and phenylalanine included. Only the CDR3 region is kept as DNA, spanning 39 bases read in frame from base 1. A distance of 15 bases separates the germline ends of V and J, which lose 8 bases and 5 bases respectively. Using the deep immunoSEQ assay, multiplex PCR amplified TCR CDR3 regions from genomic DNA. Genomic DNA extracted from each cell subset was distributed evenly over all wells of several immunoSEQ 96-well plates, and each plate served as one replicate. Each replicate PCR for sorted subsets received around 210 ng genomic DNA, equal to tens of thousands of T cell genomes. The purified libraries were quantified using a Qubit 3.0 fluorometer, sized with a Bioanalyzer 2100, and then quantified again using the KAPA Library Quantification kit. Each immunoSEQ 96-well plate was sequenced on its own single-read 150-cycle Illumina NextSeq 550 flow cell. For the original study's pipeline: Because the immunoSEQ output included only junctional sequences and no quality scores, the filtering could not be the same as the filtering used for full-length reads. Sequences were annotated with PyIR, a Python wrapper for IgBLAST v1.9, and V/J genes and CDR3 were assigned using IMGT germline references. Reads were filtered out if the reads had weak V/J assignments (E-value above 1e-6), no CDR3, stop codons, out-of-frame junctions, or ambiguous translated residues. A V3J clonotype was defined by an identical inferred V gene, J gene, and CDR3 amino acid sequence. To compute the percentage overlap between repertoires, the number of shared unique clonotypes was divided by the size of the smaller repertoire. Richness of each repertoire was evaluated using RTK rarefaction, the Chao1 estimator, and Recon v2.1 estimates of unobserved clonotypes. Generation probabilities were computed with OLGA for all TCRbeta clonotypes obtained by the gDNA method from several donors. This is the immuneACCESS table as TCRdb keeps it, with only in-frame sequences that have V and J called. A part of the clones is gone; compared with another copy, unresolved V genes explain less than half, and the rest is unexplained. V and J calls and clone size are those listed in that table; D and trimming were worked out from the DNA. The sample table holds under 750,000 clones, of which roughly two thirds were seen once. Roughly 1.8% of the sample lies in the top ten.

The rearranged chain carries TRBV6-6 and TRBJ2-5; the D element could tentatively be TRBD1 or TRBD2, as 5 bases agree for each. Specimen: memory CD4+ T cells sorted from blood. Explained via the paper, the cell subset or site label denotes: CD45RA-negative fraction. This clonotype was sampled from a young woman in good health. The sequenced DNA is TGTGCCAGCTCCCGGGGCCCGTGGGAGACCCAGTACTTC. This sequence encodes CASSRGPWETQYF.